Following are 30 T cell receptor beta chains from one sample sequenced in a study of CD8 T cells in ankylosing spondylitis. Notes on the study in general: A motif of several highly homologous TCR beta variants was seen as apparently characteristic of ankylosing spondylitis blood.

TCRdb called the 5' RACE reads again in MiXCR, with one record for every CDR3 protein. This sample has roughly 700,000 distinct CDR3 sequences, with roughly 19% found just once. These receptors have no identified antigens. The sequenced sample was blood, either unsorted or a sorted T cell fraction (not recorded which). All receptors come from a male donor with ankylosing spondylitis.

The sample holds many counts of this clonotype. The CDR3 nucleotides read TGTGCCAGCAGTTTAACTCGACCACTGGACAGCCGAAACACTGAAGCTTTCTTT. The encoded protein is CASSLTRPLDSRNTEAFF. This chain uses TRBV12-3 or TRBV12-4 with TRBJ1-1, with D maybe TRBD1 (6 bases). Trimming left V 2 bases short and J 2 bases short, with 21 bases between. This CDR3 has 18 residues.

This sequence joins TRBV13 and TRBJ2-5, with TRBD2 matching over 13 bases. Germline V gene sequence: CDR1 PRHDT, CDR2 FYEKMQ (reference sequence). V gave up 3 bases and J gave up 3 bases; unmatched junction bases: 10. This CDR3 region has 18 residues. The CDR3 coding sequence is TGTGCCAGCAGCTTTGGGACTAGCGGGGTCGCTAAGAAAGAGACCCAGTACTTC. Its protein product is CASSFGTSGVAKKETQYF.

V is TRBV12-3 or TRBV12-4 and J is TRBJ2-7; D could derive from TRBD1 or TRBD2 (6 bases each). The CDR3 is 15 amino acids. V dropped 6 bases and J dropped 3 bases, with 18 bases sitting between them. The CDR3 spells CASSKYRDFDYEQYF. The CDR3 DNA sequence: TGTGCCAGCAGCAAATACAGGGACTTCGACTACGAGCAGTACTTC.

This clonotype was seen many times. The chain carries TRBV29-1 and TRBJ2-5; D gene ambiguous. CDR3 size: 11 residues. With 4 bases removed from V and 3 bases from J, the gap between germline ends came to 6 bases. Germline CDR1 reads SQVTM; CDR2 reads ANQGSEA. The CDR3 bases are TGCAGCGTTGGAGAAAAAGAGACCCAGTACTTC. Protein product: CSVGEKETQYF. The entire variable domain, with the rest obtained from reference TRBV29-1 and TRBJ2-5, is as follows: SAVISQKPSRDICQRGTSLTIQCQVDSQVTMMFWYRQQPGQSLTLIATANQGSEATYESGFVIDKFPISRPNLTFSTLTVSNMSPEDSSIYLCSVGEKETQYFGPGTRLLVL.

This sequence joins TRBV11-2 and TRBJ1-1; D is unresolved. In germline, CDR1 is SGHAT, CDR2 FQNNGV. The V and J ends lost 4 bases and 4 bases respectively, with 13 bases between them. The CDR3 is 14 residues long. The CDR3 nucleotides are TGTGCCAGCAGCTCGTTTGGGTGGGTCACTGAAGCTTTCTTT. It specifies CASSSFGWVTEAFF.

This clonotype was picked up many times. The chain employs TRBV11-2 and TRBJ2-1, with D possibly called TRBD1 or TRBD2 (6 bases each). CDR1 and CDR2 from the germline V gene are SGHAT and FQNNGV. This CDR3 has 12 amino acids. The germline V and J ends were trimmed by 5 bases and 9 bases, with 11 bases remaining between them. This chain's CDR3 is CASSLGGTEQFF. DNA for the CDR3: TGTGCCAGCAGCCTAGGGGGGACTGAGCAGTTCTTC.

In its sample, this clonotype was seen a few times. The chain couples TRBV20-1 to TRBJ2-7; 10 bases line up with TRBD2. The germline gives CDR1 DFQATT, CDR2 SNEGSKA (reference sequence). The CDR3 consists of 18 residues. Trimming cost V 6 bases and J 7 bases; bases outside gene matches: 24. This CDR3 reads CSAGAGLGRLAGRQEQYF. The CDR3 DNA follows: TGCAGTGCCGGAGCAGGGTTGGGAAGACTAGCGGGTCGTCAGGAGCAGTACTTC.

This clonotype was observed a few times. This sequence joins TRBV12-3 or TRBV12-4 and TRBJ1-1; unclear D gene. Trimming removed 6 bases at V and 8 bases at J, with 10 bases between. This CDR3 has 11 residues. The CDR3 nucleotides read TGTGCCAGCAGCGGACCGCTAGAAGCTTTCTTT. Residues: CASSGPLEAFF.

In this sample, this clonotype turned up a few times. The chain joins TRBV5-1 to TRBJ1-1, with TRBD1 matching over 7 bases. The CDR3 has 15 amino acids. Germline V lookup: CDR1 SGHRS, CDR2 YFSETQ. The V and J ends lost 4 bases and 0 bases, in that order; junction bases with no gene match: 6. The CDR3 loop is CASSTAQGVNTEAFF. CDR3 DNA sequence: TGCGCCAGCAGCACGGCTCAGGGGGTGAACACTGAAGCTTTCTTT.

The J gene is TRBJ2-5, the V gene TRBV2, with no clear D. Germline lookup yields CDR1 SNHLY and CDR2 FYNNEI. CDR3 length equals 13 residues. Between the trimmed V and J ends, which lost 6 bases and 1 base, there was a span of 9 bases. For the CDR3, the DNA is TGTGCCAGCAGCGCCTGGTCCCAAGAGACCCAGTACTTC. This translates into CASSAWSQETQYF.

In its sample, this clonotype was seen a few times. The chain carries TRBV20-1 and TRBJ1-1; no reliable D call. In germline, CDR1 is DFQATT, CDR2 SNEGSKA (reference sequence). Trimming shortened V by 3 bases and J by 11 bases, and 7 bases separated the two germline ends. The CDR3 contains 9 residues. The chain's CDR3 is CSASNRAFF. The CDR3 DNA sequence: TGCAGTGCTAGTAATCGCGCTTTCTTT.

V and J are TRBV20-1 and TRBJ2-7; D perhaps matches TRBD2 (6 bases). The CDR3 sequence is 14 residues long. The germline V gene has CDR1 DFQATT and CDR2 SNEGSKA (reference sequence). Trimming cost V 3 bases and J 2 bases, with 14 bases left between them. This CDR3 reads CSASLPRGAYEQYF. CDR3 bases: TGCAGTGCTAGCCTTCCGCGGGGTGCCTACGAGCAGTACTTC.

The sample holds a few counts of this clonotype. V gene TRBV7-9 combines with J gene TRBJ1-2, with a tentative D call TRBD1 (6 bases). The CDR3 has 17 amino acids. The V end lost 0 bases, the J end lost 2 bases, and 16 bases lay between the germline ends. Germline CDR1 reads SEHNR; CDR2 reads FQNEAQ (reference sequence). As DNA, the CDR3 is TGTGCCAGCAGCTTAGCGCAGGGGAGGGACGGGAACTATGGCTACACCTTC. Encoded protein: CASSLAQGRDGNYGYTF.

The V and J genes are TRBV4-2 and TRBJ2-7; tentatively, D is TRBD1 (6 bases). The V and J ends lost 4 bases and 2 bases respectively, with 12 bases between them. The germline V gene has CDR1 LGHNA and CDR2 YNFKEQ. The CDR3 runs to 14 residues. CDR3 amino acids: CASSREGDTYEQYF. CDR3 coding DNA: TGTGCCAGCAGCCGCGAGGGGGATACCTACGAGCAGTACTTC.

The rearrangement uses TRBV4-2 and TRBJ1-1; D is undetermined. There are 13 residues in the CDR3. V lost 3 bases and J lost 7, with 12 bases in between. CDR1 is LGHNA, CDR2 YNFKEQ, per germline. CDR3 DNA sequence: TGTGCCAGCAGCCACGCCCAGACGGGTGAAGCTTTCTTT. Encoded protein: CASSHAQTGEAFF.

This clonotype was counted a few times. The rearrangement links TRBV11-2 to TRBJ1-4; D ambiguous. The CDR3 covers 15 residues. Trimming took 1 base from V and 5 from J, leaving 11 bases between them. Germline V lookup: CDR1 SGHAT, CDR2 FQNNGV. CDR3 residues: CASSLAGRNNEKLFF. Written as DNA, the CDR3 is TGTGCCAGCAGCTTAGCCGGCAGAAACAATGAAAAACTGTTTTTT.

This clonotype has more than one count but fewer than ten. V usage is TRBV28 and J usage is TRBJ1-2; tentative D call: TRBD1 (5 bases). The germline CDR1 and CDR2 sequences are MDHEN and SYDVKM. Trimming stripped 5 bases from V and 8 bases from J, with 15 bases between. The CDR3 totals 13 residues. The CDR3 here is CASSRDRMGGYTF. Written as DNA, the CDR3 is TGTGCCAGCAGTAGGGACCGTATGGGGGGCTACACCTTC.

This clonotype has a count of ten or more. This chain uses TRBV3-1 with TRBJ2-7; TRBD1 agrees at 10 bases. V dropped 4 bases and J dropped 4; count of bases not matched to a gene: 7. Germline loops: CDR1 LGHDT, CDR2 YNNKEL (reference sequence). The CDR3 runs 15 residues. The CDR3, as DNA: TGTGCCAGCAGCCCCGGGACAGGGGACCTTTACGAGCAGTACTTC. Amino acids: CASSPGTGDLYEQYF.

There are many counts of this clonotype. The CDR3, as DNA: TGCGCCAGCAGCTTGGAGACAGGACGCACAGATACGCAGTATTTT. As protein: CASSLETGRTDTQYF. This chain connects TRBV5-1 to TRBJ2-3; D is possibly TRBD1 (6 bases). V lost 0 bases, J lost 1 base, and 9 bases lay in between. Germline V gene lookup returns CDR1 SGHRS and CDR2 YFSETQ. CDR3 length: 15 amino acids.

This clonotype has just a few counts. The CDR3 nucleotides are TGCAGCGTTGCAACCGGGACAGGGGTTCTAGAGACCCAGTACTTC. This translates into CSVATGTGVLETQYF. This sequence joins TRBV29-1 and TRBJ2-5; 10 nucleotides line up with TRBD1. Germline CDR1 is SQVTM and CDR2 is ANQGSEA. This CDR3 spans 15 amino acids. The V and J ends lost 4 bases and 4 bases, in that order; junction bases with no gene match: 9.

The chain couples TRBV5-1 to TRBJ1-2; possibly TRBD1 for D (5 bases). The CDR3 is 14 amino acids. The V end was cut by 0 bases, the J end by 8 bases, with 14 bases between. Germline loops: CDR1 SGHRS, CDR2 YFSETQ. The CDR3 bases are TGCGCCAGCAGCTTGGAGGGGCGGCCAGGGGGCTACACCTTC. It specifies CASSLEGRPGGYTF. The complete variable domain, with remaining parts taken from reference TRBV5-1 and TRBJ1-2, reads KAGVTQTPRYLIKTRGQQVTLSCSPISGHRSVSWYQQTPGQGLQFLFEYFSETQRNKGNFPGRFSGRQFSNSRSEMNVSTLELGDSALYLCASSLEGRPGGYTFGSGTRLTVV.

The sample holds a few counts of this clonotype. The chain has TRBV29-1 and TRBJ2-5, with TRBD1 matching 12 bases. There are 14 residues in the CDR3. With V trimmed by 7 bases and J by 4 bases, 7 bases remained unmatched. Germline CDR1 reads SQVTM; CDR2 reads ANQGSEA. The CDR3 loop reads CSDWGQGARETQYF. The CDR3 DNA sequence: TGCAGCGATTGGGGACAGGGGGCTCGAGAGACCCAGTACTTC. Full variable domain (missing parts from reference TRBV29-1 and TRBJ2-5): SAVISQKPSRDICQRGTSLTIQCQVDSQVTMMFWYRQQPGQSLTLIATANQGSEATYESGFVIDKFPISRPNLTFSTLTVSNMSPEDSSIYLCSDWGQGARETQYFGPGTRLLVL.

This clonotype was detected many times. This chain joins TRBV28 and TRBJ1-1; 7 bases agree with TRBD1. Germline V gene data show CDR1 as MDHEN and CDR2 as SYDVKM. J gave up 3 bases and V 7 bases, and 8 bases lay outside the gene matches. The CDR3 totals 14 residues. CDR3 in amino acids: CASKSLTGHTEAFF. CDR3 bases: TGTGCCAGCAAATCCTTGACAGGGCACACTGAAGCTTTCTTT. The entire variable domain, with the rest obtained from reference TRBV28 and TRBJ1-1, is as follows: DVKVTQSSRYLVKRTGEKVFLECVQDMDHENMFWYRQDPGLGLRLIYFSYDVKMKEKGDIPEGYSVSREKKERFSLILESASTNQTSMYLCASKSLTGHTEAFFGQGTRLTVV.

The sample holds many counts of this clonotype. The chain is built from TRBV19 and TRBJ1-5; possibly TRBD1 for D (5 bases). The CDR3 is 15 residues long. Looked up from germline, CDR1 is LNHDA and CDR2 is SQIVND (reference sequence). Trimming cost V 4 bases and J 2 bases, with 12 bases left between them. In nucleotides, the CDR3 is TGTGCCAGTAGTACTCTCGGGGGTGGCAATCAGCCCCAGCATTTT. This translates into CASSTLGGGNQPQHF.

This clonotype turned up a few times. The V call is TRBV5-1, the J call TRBJ2-7; D possibly corresponds to TRBD2 (6 bases). The V gene lost 1 base and the J gene lost 4 bases, with 9 bases spanning the gap. The CDR3 totals 13 residues. Germline-derived CDR1 and CDR2 are SGHRS and YFSETQ. The CDR3 protein is CASSLPGEYEQYF. In DNA, the CDR3 is TGCGCCAGCAGCTTGCCGGGGGAATACGAGCAGTACTTC.

This clonotype was picked up a small number of times. CDR3 loop: CASSLRLAGGPTDTQYF. CDR3 nucleotides: TGCGCCAGCAGCTTGAGGTTAGCGGGGGGGCCCACGGATACGCAGTATTTT. The chain combines TRBV5-1 with TRBJ2-3, with 11 bases lining up with TRBD2. Trimming removed 1 base from V and 6 bases from J; junction bases left unmatched: 10. CDR3 length: 17 residues. Germline V CDR1 and CDR2: SGHRS, YFSETQ.

The CDR3 region is CASSLGARGIVNYGYTF. The CDR3, as DNA: TGTGCCAGCAGCTTAGGTGCCAGGGGTATAGTTAACTATGGCTACACCTTC. The J gene is TRBJ1-2, the V gene TRBV7-8, with TRBD1 as a possible D gene (6 bases). V lost 1 base, J lost 1 base, and 16 bases lay in between. Germline V gives CDR1 SGHVS, CDR2 FQNEAQ. The CDR3 is 17 amino acids.

CDR3 nucleotides: TGTGCCAGCAGTAACAGGGGGGGAAATGAAAAACTGTTTTTT. Translating gives CASSNRGGNEKLFF. The chain combines TRBV6-5 with TRBJ1-4, with 8 bases identical to TRBD1. The germline V gene encodes CDR1 MNHEY and CDR2 SVGAGI. J gave up 5 bases and V 5 bases, and 4 bases lay outside the gene matches. This CDR3 has 14 residues.

The chain carries TRBV4-1 and TRBJ1-1; 8 bases line up with TRBD1. The germline gives CDR1 MGHRA, CDR2 YSYEKL. V was pared by 1 base and J by 3 bases, with 4 bases of the junction left unmatched. CDR3 length: 15 residues. CDR3 sequence: CASSQAGGSYTEAFF. The CDR3 DNA follows: TGCGCCAGCAGCCAAGCAGGGGGCTCGTACACTGAAGCTTTCTTT.

The V call is TRBV28, the J call TRBJ2-4; 9 nucleotides line up with TRBD2. Per the germline V gene, CDR1 is MDHEN and CDR2 is SYDVKM. CDR3 length: 18 residues. V shed 3 bases and J 1 base; nucleotides not matched to a gene: 10. The CDR3 spells CASSFPAGGTAAKNIQYF. In DNA, the CDR3 is TGTGCCAGCAGTTTCCCCGCGGGGGGGACAGCCGCCAAAAACATTCAGTACTTC.